The source of this T cell receptor (beta chain) is a study of CD8 T cells in Susac syndrome. Random hexamers were used to reverse transcribe an amount of about 0.45 to 1 ug RNA. Amplification of the TCR beta CDR3 was carried out by immunoSEQ multiplex PCR, which spanned a total of 54 Vbeta and 13 Jbeta segments. TCRdb independently ran MiXCR on the immunoSEQ multiplex PCR reads; one entry per CDR3 protein. The data hold approximately 150,000 distinct CDR3 sequences, with around 80% observed a single time. Deletions cut 5 bases from V and 5 bases from J, with 15 bases between. The germline V gene has CDR1 SGHVS and CDR2 FNYEAQ. The CDR3 contains 14 residues. TCR beta was sequenced from blood CD8+ and CD4+ T cells. FACS enriched CD8+ TEMRA cells, while bulk CD8+ and CD4+ were negatively isolated.

This chain uses TRBV7-6 with TRBJ1-1; a weak D match, TRBD1 (6 bases). The TCR comes from a human donor with multiple sclerosis. Sequenced: CD8+ T cells from PBMCs. For the CDR3, the DNA is TGTGCCAGCAGCCCGGTAACAGGGCGTACTGAAGCTTTCTTT. It yields the protein CASSPVTGRTEAFF.